This T cell receptor beta chain was captured by sequencing in a study of a mutant IDH1 vaccine in newly diagnosed glioma. CDR1 MDHEN and CDR2 SYDVKM come from the germline V gene. The CDR3 totals 14 residues. Germline trimming cut 5 bases from V and 5 bases from J; bases unmatched to any gene: 7. Assay: immunoSEQ multiplex PCR; the TCRdb copy retains only in-frame clones and omits some. The data show fewer than 40,000 clones, around 60% seen once. The time point is: week 5, during vaccination. Doses comprised 300 ug of mutant IDH1 20-mer peptide each, plus topical imiquimod. Worth noting for this clone: Antigen: not known.

Sequences were derived from PBMCs, sampled from a glioma patient whose treatment included an IDH1 peptide vaccine. The V and J genes are TRBV28 and TRBJ2-5, with 8 bases identical to TRBD2. The receptor comes from a young woman with glioma. CDR3 sequence reads: CASSPLEREETQYF. DNA for the CDR3: TGTGCCAGCAGTCCCCTCGAGCGGGAGGAGACCCAGTACTTC.